This TCR beta chain was identified in a study of blood T cell repertoires in COVID-19. For the study at large: Sites across the United States, Italy and Spain contributed samples from acute and convalescent COVID-19. Sources were T cells, B-cell-depleted T cells, or PBMCs; the material itself was cDNA or gDNA.

There are 16 residues in the CDR3. The junction had 5 bases not matched to a gene; V was cut back by 5 bases and J by 3 bases. Germline V gene sequence: CDR1 SGHTA, CDR2 FQGTGA. Profiled with immunoSEQ multiplex PCR; TCRdb holds only in-frame clones, not every one. Of 95,000 to 150,000 clones in the sample, 87% are singletons; the top ten hold 30%. The receptor was derived from a woman aged 70 to 79 with acute or convalescent COVID-19. Sequenced sample: peripheral blood. The chain is built from TRBV7-3 and TRBJ2-1; 12 positions match TRBD2. The CDR3 reads CASSLAGGPVYNEQFF. CDR3 DNA: TGTGCCAGCAGCCTAGCGGGGGGGCCAGTCTACAATGAGCAGTTCTTC. The complete variable domain, with remaining parts taken from reference TRBV7-3 and TRBJ2-1, reads GAGVSQTPSNKVTEKGKYVELRCDPISGHTALYWYRQSLGQGPEFLIYFQGTGAADDSGLPNDRFFAVRPEGSVSTLKIQRTERGDSAVYLCASSLAGGPVYNEQFFGPGTRLTVL.